This record covers a single T cell receptor (beta chain). What it binds is not known. The data were obtained in a study of cytomegalovirus exposure and HLA in healthy donors. General observations from the study: The study flagged fewer than 200 TCR beta chains as cytomegalovirus-associated. In a later analysis, an Asian-associated ancestry cluster reportedly showed fewer N-insertions than the approximately 700-donor mean.

The PCR made use of 60 Vbeta and 13 Jbeta primers. The repertoire was sequenced with immunoSEQ multiplex PCR; TCRdb's copy has only in-frame clones and lacks some. The sample's table shows fewer than 200,000 clones. Trimming took 2 bases from V and 0 from J; bases not matched to a gene: 5. This CDR3 spans 17 amino acids. In germline, CDR1 is SGHDT, CDR2 YYEEEE. Sequencing was performed on PBMCs. The receptor was derived from a young man in good health and CMV-seronegative. This sequence joins TRBV5-6 and TRBJ2-1; 10 positions agree with TRBD2. CDR3 loop: CASSFAGLANSYNEQFF. DNA of the CDR3: TGTGCCAGCAGCTTCGCGGGACTAGCGAACTCCTACAATGAGCAGTTCTTC. Looking up the rest from reference TRBV5-6 and TRBJ2-1 gives the full variable domain: DAGVTQSPTHLIKTRGQQVTLRCSPKSGHDTVSWYQQALGQGPQFIFQYYEEEERQRGNFPDRFSGHQFPNYSSELNVNALLLGDSALYLCASSFAGLANSYNEQFFGPGTRLTVL.